A single sample gave rise to the 18 T cell receptor beta chains below, sequenced in a study of T cells after posttransplantation cyclophosphamide. Measured with immunoSEQ multiplex PCR; TCRdb has only the in-frame clones, and not every one. The specimen has about 30,000 clones, none found just once. Input material: PBMCs. All receptors derive from a woman aged 60-75 years in good health, CMV-negative, and a related stem cell transplant donor.

This clone was found many times. V gene TRBV4-1 combines with J gene TRBJ2-5; 7 nucleotides match TRBD2. Trimming at V came to 4 bases and at J to 0 bases, leaving 17 bases not matched to a gene. This CDR3 has 19 amino acids. Germline-derived CDR1 and CDR2 are MGHRA and YSYEKL. This CDR3 is CASSRTLVGTSVYQETQYF. The CDR3 DNA sequence: TGCGCCAGCAGCCGGACCTTAGTAGGTACTAGCGTCTACCAAGAGACCCAGTACTTC.

This clone has at least ten counts. The chain carries TRBV12-3 or TRBV12-4 and TRBJ1-2; possibly TRBD1 for D (5 bases). V was trimmed by 5 bases and J by 7 bases, leaving 14 bases between them. This CDR3 contains 13 residues. CDR3 protein: CASSQKTALGYTF. CDR3 DNA sequence: TGTGCCAGCAGTCAAAAGACAGCTCTTGGCTACACCTTC.

At least ten counts were recorded for this clone. In nucleotides, the CDR3 is TGTGCCAGCAGCTTAGGGACGGGACAGGGTTACGGAAACACCATATATTTT. Translating it yields CASSLGTGQGYGNTIYF. This chain uses TRBV7-8 with TRBJ1-3; TRBD1 agrees at 9 bases. Germline assignment: CDR1 SGHVS and CDR2 FQNEAQ. This CDR3 is built from 17 residues. With 1 base clipped from V and 4 bases from J, the junction kept 8 bases outside the gene matches.

The chain uses TRBV15 and TRBJ2-7; 9 nucleotides line up with TRBD1. Trimming removed 8 bases from V and 1 base from J; junction bases left unmatched: 6. The CDR3 is made up of 14 amino acids. The V gene's germline CDR1 is LNHNV and CDR2 YYDKDF (reference sequence). The CDR3 coding sequence is TGTGCCACCCGCCGGGACAGGGTTTCCTACGAGCAGTACTTC. This translates into CATRRDRVSYEQYF.

This clone was counted ten times or more. The chain has TRBV28 and TRBJ1-2, with a tentative D call TRBD1 (6 bases). Germline V gene sequence: CDR1 MDHEN, CDR2 SYDVKM. The V gene lost 11 bases and the J gene lost 7 bases, with 23 bases spanning the gap. The CDR3 has 14 residues. This chain's CDR3 is CAARRPTGYVGYTF. The DNA for the CDR3 is TGTGCCGCCCGCAGACCTACAGGGTATGTTGGCTACACCTTC.

The chain is built from TRBV27 and TRBJ2-7, with TRBD1 matching over 12 bases. The CDR3 spans 14 residues. CDR1 and CDR2 from the germline V gene are MNHEY and SMNVEV (reference sequence). Unmatched junction bases numbered 11, after V lost 8 bases and J lost 9 bases. The CDR3 region is CASRGRDRGPGQYF. The DNA for the CDR3 is TGTGCCAGCCGAGGCCGGGACAGGGGGCCCGGGCAGTACTTC.

The sample holds many counts of this clone. In nucleotides, the CDR3 is TGCGCCAGCAGCTTGGTGCAGGGGGCAGAGACCCAGTACTTC. This encodes CASSLVQGAETQYF. The rearrangement uses TRBV5-1 and TRBJ2-5, with TRBD1 matching 8 bases. Losses at the gene ends were 0 bases for V and 4 bases for J; bases not matched to a gene: 2. The CDR3 loop spans 14 amino acids. Germline CDR1 SGHRS, CDR2 YFSETQ.

This clone was recorded many times. The rearrangement joins TRBV6-2 or TRBV6-3 to TRBJ2-7; 7 positions agree with TRBD2. CDR3 length equals 15 residues. The J segment lost 2 bases and the V segment lost 2 bases, leaving 6 bases of the junction unmatched. Germline loops: CDR1 MNHEY, CDR2 SVGEGT. CDR3 nucleotides: TGTGCCAGCAGTTACCCTAGGACTAGAACCTACGAGCAGTACTTC. Protein: CASSYPRTRTYEQYF.

This clone was detected many times. The rearrangement links TRBV4-3 to TRBJ2-1; 9 bases are a match to TRBD2. Germline loops: CDR1 LGHNA, CDR2 YSLEER. This CDR3 has 16 amino acids. V lost 0 bases and J lost 3; bases outside the gene matches: 3. CDR3 amino acids: CASSQDSGGFYNEQFF. Here the CDR3 DNA reads TGCGCCAGCAGCCAAGATAGCGGGGGTTTCTACAATGAGCAGTTCTTC.

This clone was seen many times. This chain joins TRBV6-6 and TRBJ1-2; 7 bases map to TRBD1. V shed 6 bases, J shed 4 bases, and the junction held 5 bases outside the gene matches. The CDR3 is 13 amino acids. CDR1 MNHNY and CDR2 SVGAGI come from the germline V gene (reference sequence). The CDR3 bases are TGTGCCAGCAGCCTACAGGGGACCTATGGCTACACCTTC. It is translated as CASSLQGTYGYTF.

This clone was recorded many times. This chain links TRBV6-2 or TRBV6-3 with TRBJ2-1, with 11 bases aligning to TRBD2. The CDR3 runs 18 residues. The trim removed 7 bases at V and 0 bases at J, leaving 11 bases unmatched. Looked up from germline, CDR1 is MNHEY and CDR2 is SVGEGT. The CDR3 nucleotides read TGTGCCAGCACCGGGGGGCTAGCGGGGGGTAGCTCCTACAATGAGCAGTTCTTC. Translating it yields CASTGGLAGGSSYNEQFF.

This clone was recorded many times. The CDR3 nucleotides are TGTGCCAGCAGTTTCGGGGTTAGAGGATTGAACACTGAAGCTTTCTTT. It codes for CASSFGVRGLNTEAFF. V and J are TRBV12-3 or TRBV12-4 and TRBJ1-1; D remains ambiguous. The CDR3 covers 16 residues. Trimming cost V 3 bases and J 0 bases, with 14 bases left between them.

This clone was recorded many times. This chain joins TRBV27 and TRBJ2-7; 7 bases line up with TRBD2. The germline V gene encodes CDR1 MNHEY and CDR2 SMNVEV (reference sequence). The V and J ends lost 5 bases and 2 bases, in that order; junction bases with no gene match: 6. The CDR3 consists of 14 residues. The CDR3 region is CASSIASGTYEQYF. In nucleotides, the CDR3 is TGTGCCAGCAGTATTGCTAGCGGAACCTACGAGCAGTACTTC.

This clone was seen repeatedly, ten times or more. This sequence joins TRBV2 and TRBJ2-7; D gene unclear. Germline loops: CDR1 SNHLY, CDR2 FYNNEI. This CDR3 comprises 13 residues. V lost 7 bases to trimming and J lost 2 bases, with 12 bases between them. The CDR3 spells CASKSGGTYEQYF. CDR3 coding DNA: TGTGCCAGCAAATCTGGCGGTACCTACGAGCAGTACTTC.

There are many counts of this clone. This chain connects TRBV6-5 to TRBJ1-1; D gene uncertain. The CDR3 covers 13 residues. CDR1 is MNHEY and CDR2 is SVGAGI in the germline V gene. Trimming cost V 5 bases and J 4 bases, with 11 bases left between them. CDR3 sequence (DNA): TGTGCCAGCAGTCCGACAAAGGGCACTGAAGCTTTCTTT. This codes for CASSPTKGTEAFF.

The rearrangement joins TRBV7-9 to TRBJ1-2; a possible D gene is TRBD1 (6 bases). Germline CDR1 and CDR2: SEHNR and FQNEAQ (reference sequence). CDR3 length equals 15 residues. V lost 5 bases and J 6 bases, leaving 19 bases between the germline ends. The CDR3 protein is CASSPNLQGGNGYTF. CDR3 DNA: TGTGCCAGCAGCCCAAACTTACAGGGAGGAAATGGCTACACCTTC.

This clone was counted only a few times. J is TRBJ2-3 and V is TRBV9, with D possibly being TRBD1 (5 bases). Germline-derived CDR1 and CDR2 are SGDLS and YYNGEE. The CDR3 covers 15 residues. Deletions cut 6 bases from V and 0 bases from J, with 14 bases between. CDR3 loop: CASNSRALSTDTQYF. Here the CDR3 DNA reads TGTGCCAGCAACTCCAGGGCTTTAAGCACAGATACGCAGTATTTT.

This clone was detected ten times or more. The chain couples TRBV4-3 to TRBJ2-5, with TRBD2 as a possible D gene (6 bases). The germline V gene encodes CDR1 LGHNA and CDR2 YSLEER. V lost 0 bases and J 9 bases, leaving 17 bases between the germline ends. The CDR3 totals 15 residues. In nucleotides, the CDR3 is TGCGCCAGCAGCCAAGATAGACTAGGGTTAGGGGCCCAGTACTTC. Its translation is CASSQDRLGLGAQYF.